Each of the 15 T cell receptor beta chains below was sequenced from the same sample in a study of blood T cell repertoires in COVID-19. Sequencing used immunoSEQ multiplex PCR; TCRdb keeps in-frame clones, though not all of them. Of tens of thousands of clones listed, around four fifths were seen once; the top ten hold 18%. The sequencing input was peripheral blood. The receptors come from a woman older than 75 with acute or convalescent COVID-19.

The CDR3: CASRPGQSSSEQFF. The CDR3 bases are TGTGCCAGTAGGCCGGGACAGAGCTCCTCTGAGCAGTTCTTC. The gene calls are TRBV19 and TRBJ2-1, with 7 positions matching TRBD1. CDR3 size: 14 residues. Germline trimming cut 6 bases from V and 9 bases from J; bases unmatched to any gene: 11. The germline V gene has CDR1 LNHDA and CDR2 SQIVND (reference sequence). Full variable domain (remainder filled in from reference TRBV19 and TRBJ2-1): DGGITQSPKYLFRKEGQNVTLSCEQNLNHDAMYWYRQDPGQGLRLIYYSQIVNDFQKGDIAEGYSVSREKKESFPLTVTSAQKNPTAFYLCASRPGQSSSEQFFGPGTRLTVL.

This clone was detected only once. The chain recombines TRBV2 with TRBJ1-2, with TRBD1 matching 8 bases. V shed 8 bases and J 4 bases; nucleotides not matched to a gene: 9. Germline V gene sequence: CDR1 SNHLY, CDR2 FYNNEI. CDR3 length: 14 amino acids. The CDR3 region is CASWGRGHSYGYTF. The CDR3 DNA is TGTGCCAGCTGGGGCAGGGGGCACAGCTATGGCTACACCTTC.

The chain has TRBV18 and TRBJ1-5; 8 bases are a match to TRBD1. Trimming at V came to 6 bases and at J to 3 bases, leaving 7 bases not matched to a gene. Germline V gives CDR1 KGHSH, CDR2 LQKENI. This CDR3 region has 15 residues. CDR3 region: CASSRGQAYNQPQHF. CDR3 nucleotides: TGTGCCAGCTCTCGGGGACAGGCATACAATCAGCCCCAGCATTTT.

The genes are TRBV5-1 and TRBJ1-2; 7 bases are a match to TRBD1. The V gene's germline CDR1 is SGHRS and CDR2 YFSETQ. The junction had 6 bases not matched to a gene; V was cut back by 4 bases and J by 6 bases. The CDR3 length is 13 residues. The CDR3: CASSEDRSNGYTF. Here the CDR3 DNA reads TGCGCCAGCAGCGAGGACAGGAGCAATGGCTACACCTTC.

V is TRBV25-1 and J is TRBJ1-4; 7 bases map to TRBD1. The CDR3 is 14 residues long. J gave up 7 bases and V 4 bases, and 6 bases lay outside the gene matches. Germline CDR1 is MGHDK and CDR2 is SYGVNS. In DNA, the CDR3 is TGTGCCAGCAGTGGACACAGGGGTCGTGAAAAACTGTTTTTT. Protein product: CASSGHRGREKLFF. The whole variable domain, remainder taken from reference TRBV25-1 and TRBJ1-4, is EADIYQTPRYLVIGTGKKITLECSQTMGHDKMYWYQQDPGMELHLIHYSYGVNSTEKGDLSSESTVSRIRTEHFPLTLESARPSHTSQYLCASSGHRGREKLFFGSGTQLSVL.

This chain joins TRBV15 and TRBJ2-3, with D tentatively TRBD2 (6 bases). This CDR3 contains 17 residues. V shed 0 bases and J shed 5 bases, with 18 bases lying between them. Germline V lookup: CDR1 LNHNV, CDR2 YYDKDF (reference sequence). The CDR3 sequence is CATSRDIGGIRVDTQYF. CDR3 in DNA: TGTGCCACCAGCAGAGATATTGGCGGGATAAGGGTAGATACGCAGTATTTT.

This clone was observed a single time. The gene calls are TRBV15 and TRBJ2-7; tentative D call: TRBD2 (6 bases). The CDR3 contains 13 residues. Trimming removed 8 bases from V and 0 bases from J, with 11 bases in between. CDR1 and CDR2 from the germline V gene are LNHNV and YYDKDF (reference sequence). For the CDR3, the DNA is TGTGCCACCGCGGGGACGACCTCCTACGAGCAGTACTTC. Translated: CATAGTTSYEQYF.

V gene TRBV27 combines with J gene TRBJ1-2, with no clear D. Germline V gives CDR1 MNHEY, CDR2 SMNVEV (reference sequence). The V and J ends lost 0 bases and 6 bases respectively, with 11 bases between them. This CDR3 is 14 amino acids long. The CDR3 nucleotides are TGTGCCAGCAGTTTATCAGTACAGTTCAATGGCTACACCTTC. It translates to CASSLSVQFNGYTF.

This clone has a handful of counts. The chain couples TRBV5-1 to TRBJ2-2; D uncertain. This CDR3 has 15 amino acids. V was cut by 0 bases and J by 2 bases, with 8 bases left in between. Germline V CDR1 and CDR2: SGHRS, YFSETQ. For the CDR3, the DNA is TGCGCCAGCAGCTTGGAGAGGCAAAACACCGGGGAGCTGTTTTTT. Encoded protein: CASSLERQNTGELFF.

The chain joins TRBV5-1 to TRBJ2-2; D perhaps matches TRBD2 (5 bases). V dropped 0 bases and J dropped 4 bases, with 10 bases sitting between them. Germline V lookup: CDR1 SGHRS, CDR2 YFSETQ. The CDR3 totals 15 residues. Here the CDR3 DNA reads TGCGCCAGCAGCTTGGTTCCGGGAAGCACCGGGGAGCTGTTTTTT. Translated: CASSLVPGSTGELFF.

The chain is built from TRBV15 and TRBJ1-3; D is possibly TRBD1 (6 bases). CDR1 is LNHNV and CDR2 is YYDKDF in the germline V gene (reference sequence). Deletions cut 4 bases from V and 2 bases from J, with 6 bases between. The CDR3 is made up of 13 amino acids. CDR3 sequence reads: CATSTGAGNTIYF. CDR3 nucleotides: TGTGCCACCAGCACAGGGGCTGGAAACACCATATATTTT. The variable domain in full, completed from reference TRBV15 and TRBJ1-3, reads DAMVIQNPRYQVTQFGKPVTLSCSQTLNHNVMYWYQQKSSQAPKLLFHYYDKDFNNEADTPDNFQSRRPNTSFCFLDIRSPGLGDTAMYLCATSTGAGNTIYFGEGSWLTVV.

The chain has TRBV12-3 or TRBV12-4 and TRBJ1-1; no clear D gene. V lost 1 base to trimming and J lost 8 bases, with 11 bases between them. The CDR3 has 13 amino acids. The CDR3 sequence: CASSLGEGAEAFF. The CDR3, as DNA: TGTGCCAGCAGTTTAGGTGAGGGAGCCGAAGCTTTCTTT.

The CDR3 nucleotides are TGCGCCAGCAGCTTTTCAGGGTTTTCTAGCACAGATACGCAGTATTTT. Its protein product is CASSFSGFSSTDTQYF. The chain couples TRBV5-1 to TRBJ2-3; D is perhaps TRBD1 (5 bases). The CDR3 is 16 amino acids. The ends were cut back, 2 bases at V and 0 bases at J, with 13 bases in the middle. Germline-derived CDR1 and CDR2 are SGHRS and YFSETQ.

This chain uses TRBV7-9 with TRBJ1-5; D possibly corresponds to TRBD1 (5 bases). This CDR3 region has 14 residues. Germline lookup yields CDR1 SEHNR and CDR2 FQNEAQ (reference sequence). Trimming left V 8 bases short and J 4 bases short, with 15 bases between. The chain's CDR3 is CASGPDSVNQPQHF. The CDR3, as DNA: TGTGCCAGCGGCCCCGACAGCGTAAATCAGCCCCAGCATTTT.

The rearrangement joins TRBV3-1 (or the pseudogene TRBV3-2) to TRBJ2-1; TRBD2 agrees at 7 bases. This CDR3 has 14 residues. Germline V gene data show CDR1 as LGHDT and CDR2 as YNNKEL (reference sequence). The V and J ends lost 4 bases and 9 bases, in that order; junction bases with no gene match: 9. The CDR3 DNA reads as TGTGCCAGCAGCCTGGGGGGAGGGCCTCGTGAGCAGTTCTTC. Protein product: CASSLGGGPREQFF.